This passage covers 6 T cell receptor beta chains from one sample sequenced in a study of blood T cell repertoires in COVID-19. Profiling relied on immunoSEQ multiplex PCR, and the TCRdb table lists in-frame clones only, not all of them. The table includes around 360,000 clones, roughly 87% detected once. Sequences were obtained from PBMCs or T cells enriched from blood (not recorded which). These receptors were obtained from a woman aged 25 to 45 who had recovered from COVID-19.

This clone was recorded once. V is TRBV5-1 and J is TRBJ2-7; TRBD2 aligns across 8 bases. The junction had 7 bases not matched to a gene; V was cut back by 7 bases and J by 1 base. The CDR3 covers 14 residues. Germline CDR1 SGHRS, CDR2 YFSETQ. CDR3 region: CASRSGSYSYEQYF. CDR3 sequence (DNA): TGCGCCAGCCGAAGCGGGAGCTATTCCTACGAGCAGTACTTC. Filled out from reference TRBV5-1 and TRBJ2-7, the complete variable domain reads KAGVTQTPRYLIKTRGQQVTLSCSPISGHRSVSWYQQTPGQGLQFLFEYFSETQRNKGNFPGRFSGRQFSNSRSEMNVSTLELGDSALYLCASRSGSYSYEQYFGPGTRLTVT.

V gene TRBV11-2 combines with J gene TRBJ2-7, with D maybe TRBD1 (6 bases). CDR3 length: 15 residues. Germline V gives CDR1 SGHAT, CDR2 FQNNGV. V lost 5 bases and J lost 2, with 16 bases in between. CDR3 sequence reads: CASSRERTATYEQYF. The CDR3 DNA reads TGTGCCAGCAGCCGAGAAAGGACAGCGACCTACGAGCAGTACTTC.

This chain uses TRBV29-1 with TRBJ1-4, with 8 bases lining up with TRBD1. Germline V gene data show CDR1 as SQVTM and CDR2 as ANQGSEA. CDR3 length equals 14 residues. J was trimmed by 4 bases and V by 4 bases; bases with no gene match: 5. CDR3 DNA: TGCAGCGTTGCCGGGACAGGAATTAATGAAAAACTGTTTTTT. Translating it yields CSVAGTGINEKLFF.

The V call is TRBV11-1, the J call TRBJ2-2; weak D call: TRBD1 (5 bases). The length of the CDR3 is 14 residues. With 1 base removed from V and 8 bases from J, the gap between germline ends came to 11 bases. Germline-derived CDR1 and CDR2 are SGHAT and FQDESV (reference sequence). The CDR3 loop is CASSLDRWTGELFF. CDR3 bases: TGTGCCAGCAGCTTAGACAGGTGGACGGGGGAGCTGTTTTTT.

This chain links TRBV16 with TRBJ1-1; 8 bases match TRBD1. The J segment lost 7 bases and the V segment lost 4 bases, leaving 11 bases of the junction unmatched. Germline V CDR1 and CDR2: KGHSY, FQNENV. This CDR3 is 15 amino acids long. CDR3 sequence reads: CASSLNPRGQGEAFF. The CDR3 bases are TGTGCCAGCAGCCTCAACCCCAGGGGGCAGGGTGAAGCTTTCTTT. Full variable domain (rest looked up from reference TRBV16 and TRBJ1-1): GEEVAQTPKHLVRGEGQKAKLYCAPIKGHSYVFWYQQVLKNEFKFLISFQNENVFDETGMPKERFSAKCLPNSPCSLEIQATKLEDSAVYFCASSLNPRGQGEAFFGQGTRLTVV.

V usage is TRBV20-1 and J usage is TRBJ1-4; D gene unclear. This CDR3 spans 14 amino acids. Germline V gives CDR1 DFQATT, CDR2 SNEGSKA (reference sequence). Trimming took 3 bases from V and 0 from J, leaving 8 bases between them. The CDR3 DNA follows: TGCAGTGCTAGTAGCCATGCAACTAATGAAAAACTGTTTTTT. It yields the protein CSASSHATNEKLFF.